The present T cell receptor beta chain was sequenced within a study of response to subunit inactivated influenza vaccine. This clonotype was seen only a few times. TCRdb reprocessed the RT-PCR reads with MiXCR, giving one entry per CDR3 protein. The data show roughly 540,000 distinct CDR3 sequences, under 30% seen once. The germline V gene encodes CDR1 ENHRY and CDR2 SYGVKD. CDR3 length: 14 residues. V lost 8 bases, J lost 5 bases, and 8 bases stayed unmatched. The same data also went into a second study, on T cells expressing NK-cell markers. That paper notes: The TCR beta cDNA came from 5'RACE template switching with UMIs. The study drew TCR beta repertoires from sorted CD3+CD56+NKG2C+, CD3+CD56+NKG2C- and CD3+CD56-NKG2C+ T cells. NKG2C+ dominant clonotype frequencies in over 5 donors were about 1.0-7.0% of CD8+ T cells.

The material sequenced was CD4+ T cells sorted from PBMCs, taken approximately 13 days after vaccination. This TCR was recovered from a man in his fifties or sixties who received an inactivated influenza vaccine. The V gene is TRBV10-3, the J gene TRBJ2-2; 7 positions agree with TRBD2. As DNA, the CDR3 is TGTGCCATCTCAAGGGAGGGCCGGACCGGGGAGCTGTTTTTT. This encodes CAISREGRTGELFF.